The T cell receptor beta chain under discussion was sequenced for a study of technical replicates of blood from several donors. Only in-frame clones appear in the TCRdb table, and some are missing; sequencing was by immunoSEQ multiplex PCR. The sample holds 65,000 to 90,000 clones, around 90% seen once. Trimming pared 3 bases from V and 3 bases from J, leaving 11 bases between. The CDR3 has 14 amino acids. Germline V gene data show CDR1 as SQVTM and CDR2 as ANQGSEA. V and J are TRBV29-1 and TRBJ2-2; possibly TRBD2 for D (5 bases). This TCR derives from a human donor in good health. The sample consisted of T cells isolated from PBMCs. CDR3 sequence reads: CSVDRSDYTGELFF. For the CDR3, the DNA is TGCAGCGTTGATCGTAGCGATTACACCGGGGAGCTGTTTTTT.